Presented here are 19 T cell receptor beta chains from one specimen sequenced in a study of metastatic and nonmetastatic thyroid tumors. TCRdb re-called the PCR reads through MiXCR. Of 23,000 or so clones detected, roughly 19% appear once; the ten largest clones hold 4.6%. All patients reached thyroid surgery having received no treatment beforehand. Specimen: blood. These receptors came from a male donor with papillary thyroid cancer or a benign thyroid nodule (not recorded which). Some clones in this sample may be carry-over from other donors' samples.

This clone was counted ten times or more. The chain joins TRBV9 to TRBJ2-7; TRBD1 aligns across 10 bases. Germline values: CDR1 SGDLS, CDR2 YYNGEE. V lost 4 bases, J lost 4 bases, and 8 bases stayed unmatched. The CDR3 loop spans 15 amino acids. This CDR3 reads CASSPRTGGLYEQYF. As DNA, the CDR3 is TGTGCCAGCAGCCCCAGGACAGGGGGTTTGTACGAGCAGTACTTC.

This clone was counted many times. V and J are TRBV7-3 and TRBJ2-5; tentative D call: TRBD1 (5 bases). V lost 1 base and J lost 0, with 9 bases in between. There are 15 residues in the CDR3. Germline V CDR1 and CDR2: SGHTA, FQGTGA. The CDR3 sequence is CASSLRGQDQETQYF. The CDR3 DNA follows: TGTGCCAGCAGCTTAAGGGGCCAGGACCAAGAGACCCAGTACTTC.

As to this clone: Likely a read error: the CDR3 ends without its conserved phenylalanine or tryptophan. V gene TRBV28 combines with J gene TRBJ2-5; tentatively, D is TRBD1 (6 bases). The CDR3 totals 13 residues. With 5 bases removed from V and 2 bases from J, the gap between germline ends came to 9 bases. Germline assignment: CDR1 MDHEN and CDR2 SYDVKM. The CDR3 loop reads CASSRRGQETQYD. The CDR3 nucleotides are TGTGCCAGCAGTCGAAGGGGGCAAGAGACCCAGTACGAC.

This clone appeared many times. A much larger clone is a single base away; this may be a read error. The chain links TRBV6-5 to TRBJ2-7; TRBD1 is a possible D gene (6 bases). Germline loops: CDR1 MNHEY, CDR2 SVGAGI. The CDR3 totals 13 residues. As DNA, the CDR3 is TGTGTCAGCAGTTACTTACAGGGCTACGAGCAGTACTTC. It specifies CVSSYLQGYEQYF.

This chain connects TRBV7-3 to TRBJ2-3, with TRBD2 matching over 7 bases. The length of the CDR3 is 17 residues. Trimming cost V 2 bases and J 0 bases; bases outside gene matches: 8. In germline, CDR1 is SGHTA, CDR2 FQGTGA. The CDR3 DNA follows: TGTGCCAGCAGCTTATCTAGCGGAGACGTTAGCACAGATACGCAGTATTTT. It translates to CASSLSSGDVSTDTQYF.

This clone showed up many times. The chain uses TRBV30 and TRBJ2-3; 12 bases fit TRBD2. The germline gives CDR1 GTSNPN, CDR2 SVGIG (reference sequence). V shed 3 bases and J 9 bases; nucleotides not matched to a gene: 13. The CDR3 totals 16 residues. In DNA form, the CDR3 reads TGTGCCTGGAGACAAGCGACTAGCGGGGGCTCGGAAACGCAGTATTTT. It encodes CAWRQATSGGSETQYF.

The genes are TRBV18 and TRBJ2-7; 11 bases fit TRBD2. The CDR3 consists of 16 residues. V was pared by 0 bases and J by 0 bases, with 1 base of the junction left unmatched. Looked up from germline, CDR1 is KGHSH and CDR2 is LQKENI. Here the CDR3 reads CASSPPGLAASYEQYF. CDR3 coding DNA: TGTGCCAGCTCACCACCGGGACTAGCGGCCTCCTACGAGCAGTACTTC.

This clone occurred many times. The chain has TRBV7-9 and TRBJ1-1; weak D call: TRBD1 (5 bases). In germline, CDR1 is SEHNR, CDR2 FQNEAQ (reference sequence). Deletions cut 5 bases from V and 7 bases from J, with 17 bases between. The CDR3 sequence is 14 residues long. The DNA of the CDR3 is TGTGCCAGCAGCCAACGAACAGGTGGGGGTGAAGCTTTCTTT. This sequence encodes CASSQRTGGGEAFF.

This clone has ten or more counts. The chain recombines TRBV7-8 with TRBJ1-1, with unresolved D. The CDR3 runs 16 residues. V was cut by 4 bases and J by 1 base, with 16 bases left in between. Germline CDR1 is SGHVS and CDR2 is FQNEAQ. This chain's CDR3 is CASSYGVEDQNTEAFF. The CDR3 DNA reads as TGTGCCAGCAGCTACGGCGTTGAGGACCAGAACACTGAAGCTTTCTTT. The variable domain in full, completed from reference TRBV7-8 and TRBJ1-1, reads GAGVSQSPRYKVAKRGQDVALRCDPISGHVSLFWYQQALGQGPEFLTYFQNEAQLDKSGLPSDRFFAERPEGSVSTLKIQRTQQEDSAVYLCASSYGVEDQNTEAFFGQGTRLTVV.

There are many counts of this clone. This sequence joins TRBV27 and TRBJ2-1; D is unclear. Germline loops: CDR1 MNHEY, CDR2 SMNVEV (reference sequence). The CDR3 extends over 11 amino acids. The V end was cut by 6 bases, the J end by 6 bases, with 6 bases between. Written as DNA, the CDR3 is TGTGCCAGCAGAACCCTCAATGAGCAGTTCTTC. This codes for CASRTLNEQFF.

This clone was seen repeatedly, ten times or more. The chain joins TRBV5-1 to TRBJ1-1; maybe TRBD1 (6 bases). Germline V gene sequence: CDR1 SGHRS, CDR2 YFSETQ. The CDR3 spans 15 residues. V gave up 4 bases and J gave up 4 bases, with 17 bases separating them. CDR3 in DNA: TGCGCCAGCAGCAGGGAACAGGGTGCGTCCACTGAAGCTTTCTTT. Residues: CASSREQGASTEAFF.

The chain has TRBV30 and TRBJ1-1; tentative D call: TRBD1 (6 bases). The CDR3 covers 14 residues. Germline assignment: CDR1 GTSNPN and CDR2 SVGIG (reference sequence). V was trimmed by 1 base and J by 5 bases, leaving 14 bases between them. CDR3 DNA sequence: TGTGCCTGGAGTGAAACAGGGAAGGTAACTGAAGCTTTCTTT. Protein: CAWSETGKVTEAFF.

This clone showed up just a few times. A much larger clonotype is one base distant, so this may be a read error. CDR3 DNA sequence: TGTGCCAGCAGTTTAGGGGGGTCGAGAGAGGCGCAGTATTTT. Its protein is CASSLGGSREAQYF. The rearrangement joins TRBV27 to TRBJ2-3; D possibly corresponds to TRBD2 (6 bases). The CDR3 covers 14 residues. V shed 2 bases and J shed 10 bases, with 16 bases lying between them. Germline V gene sequence: CDR1 MNHEY, CDR2 SMNVEV (reference sequence).

This clone was recorded at least ten times. The rearrangement uses TRBV7-9 and TRBJ2-7; D remains unclear. This CDR3 contains 14 residues. Deletions cut 5 bases from V and 2 bases from J, with 13 bases between. CDR1 and CDR2 (germline): SEHNR, FQNEAQ (reference sequence). In DNA form, the CDR3 reads TGTGCCAGCAGCCCCCCGGTGGCGGCCTACGAGCAGTACTTC. It yields the protein CASSPPVAAYEQYF.

This clone was observed at least ten times. The CDR3 DNA reads TGCGCCAGCAGTGAGGGGGATCAGCCCCAGCATTTT. Protein product: CASSEGDQPQHF. The gene calls are TRBV10-2 and TRBJ1-5, with D hard to call. CDR3 length equals 12 residues. V gave up 2 bases and J gave up 5 bases, with 4 bases separating them. The germline gives CDR1 WSHSY, CDR2 SAAADI.

This rearrangement joins TRBV19 to TRBJ2-7; 9 positions agree with TRBD2. With 0 bases clipped from V and 10 bases from J, the junction kept 7 bases outside the gene matches. Germline V gives CDR1 LNHDA, CDR2 SQIVND (reference sequence). The CDR3 contains 14 residues. CDR3 nucleotide sequence: TGTGCCAGTAGTATAGAGGCCGGCGGGGGGGCTCAGTACTTC. Translating it yields CASSIEAGGGAQYF.

By share, this clone ranks as medium-sized. V is TRBV2 and J is TRBJ2-1, with D maybe TRBD2 (5 bases). This CDR3 has 14 amino acids. From germline, CDR1 is SNHLY and CDR2 FYNNEI. The V end was cut by 5 bases, the J end by 7 bases, with 15 bases between. This chain's CDR3 is CASSQLELGNEQFF. CDR3 DNA sequence: TGTGCCAGCAGTCAACTTGAACTAGGGAATGAGCAGTTCTTC.

CDR3: CASSRVLAGEETQYF. The CDR3 DNA sequence: TGCGCCAGCAGCCGCGTACTAGCGGGAGAGGAGACCCAGTACTTC. This chain joins TRBV5-1 and TRBJ2-5; TRBD2 aligns across 11 bases. The CDR3 sequence is 15 residues long. Germline CDR1 SGHRS, CDR2 YFSETQ. V was pared by 4 bases and J by 5 bases, with 7 bases of the junction left unmatched.

The sample holds many counts of this clone. This chain links TRBV9 with TRBJ2-2; unclear D gene. CDR1 and CDR2 (germline): SGDLS, YYNGEE. Trimming took off 3 bases at V and 1 base at J, with 13 bases between the two ends. The CDR3 has 16 amino acids. CDR3 sequence: CASSARLHLNTGELFF. The CDR3 coding sequence is TGTGCCAGCAGCGCCAGACTCCACTTGAACACCGGGGAGCTGTTTTTT.